The subject of this entry is one T cell receptor (beta chain). The antigen is not known. Primers for the PCR totalled 60 Vbeta and 13 Jbeta. Profiled with immunoSEQ multiplex PCR; TCRdb holds only in-frame clones, not every one. Recorded for this sample: around 75,000 clones. This sample was taken from a study of cytomegalovirus exposure and HLA in healthy donors. Overall study context: There were 90 million to 130 million unique TCR beta sequences, drawn from 150 million to 200 million T cells, in an earlier analysis. Counted in an early data release were about 80 million unique TCRs from HLA-typed donors. Study outcomes and limitations: Productive status was seen about 90% or about 30% of the time for most TCR beta V segments in an earlier analysis.

This CDR3 comprises 15 residues. The V and J ends lost 3 bases and 3 bases, in that order; junction bases with no gene match: 7. The germline V gene encodes CDR1 LGHNA and CDR2 YSLEER. The sequence came from a man aged 40-49 years in good health and CMV-seronegative. Sequences were obtained from PBMCs. The chain is built from TRBV4-3 and TRBJ1-1; 7 bases fit TRBD1. CDR3 loop: CASSHKDRVDTEAFF. CDR3 coding DNA: TGCGCCAGCAGCCATAAAGACAGGGTGGACACTGAAGCTTTCTTT.